What follows are 27 T cell receptor beta chains derived from one specimen sequenced in a study of human T cells and chemical hapten exposure. The time point here: patch test 1, 2 weeks after DPC sensitization. Regarding treatment: therapeutic diphenylcyclopropenone sensitization with weekly scalp DPC. TCRdb used MiXCR to reprocess the RACE reads, holding one entry per CDR3 protein. The sample shows 75,000 to 100,000 distinct CDR3 sequences, around 12% of them seen only once. The specimen comprised whole blood, sampled in connection with sensitization to the hapten diphenylcyclopropenone (DPC). These receptors all come from a woman between 35 and 50 years old with alopecia areata. Some clones in this sample may be carry-over from other donors' samples.

This clonotype was seen more than once but under ten times. The chain combines TRBV19 with TRBJ2-6; weak D call: TRBD1 (5 bases). Per germline, CDR1 LNHDA and CDR2 SQIVND (reference sequence). The length of the CDR3 is 15 residues. Trimming shortened V by 7 bases and J by 4 bases, and 14 bases separated the two germline ends. The CDR3 nucleotides read TGTGCCAGTAACCCCTCAGGGCGGGGGGCCAACGTCCTGACTTTC. Protein product: CASNPSGRGANVLTF.

This clonotype was found a few times. The chain employs TRBV6-2 or TRBV6-3 and TRBJ2-7; D call uncertain. The CDR3 has 16 amino acids. Germline CDR1 and CDR2: MNHEY and SVGEGT. The V end lost 2 bases, the J end lost 4 bases, and 18 bases lay between the germline ends. The CDR3 DNA follows: TGTGCCAGCAGTTACCCCTTGGGGTATGAAGGGTACGAGCAGTACTTC. Translating gives CASSYPLGYEGYEQYF.

This clonotype showed up just a few times. V and J are TRBV7-2 and TRBJ2-6; D remains unclear. With 2 bases removed from V and 1 base from J, the gap between germline ends came to 18 bases. The CDR3 extends over 19 amino acids. CDR1 is SGHTA and CDR2 is FQGNSA in the germline V gene. The CDR3 DNA reads TGTGCCAGCAGCTTATGGTGGCACAGCTTTATATCTGGGGCCAACGTCCTGACTTTC. It codes for CASSLWWHSFISGANVLTF.

This clonotype was picked up a small number of times. The chain joins TRBV9 to TRBJ2-5; 7 bases fit TRBD2. With V trimmed by 1 base and J by 2 bases, 8 bases remained unmatched. Germline loops: CDR1 SGDLS, CDR2 YYNGEE. The CDR3 covers 16 residues. CDR3 coding DNA: TGTGCCAGCAGCGTAAGGTCTGGGACTACTCAAGAGACCCAGTACTTC. The encoded protein is CASSVRSGTTQETQYF. Variable domain in full (rest from reference TRBV9 and TRBJ2-5): DSGVTQTPKHLITATGQRVTLRCSPRSGDLSVYWYQQSLDQGLQFLIQYYNGEERAKGNILERFSAQQFPDLHSELNLSSLELGDSALYFCASSVRSGTTQETQYFGPGTRLLVL.

This clonotype has a handful of counts. This chain joins TRBV7-2 and TRBJ2-3; 9 nucleotides match TRBD2. Trimming removed 1 base from V and 3 bases from J; junction bases left unmatched: 2. The CDR3 covers 15 residues. The V gene's germline CDR1 is SGHTA and CDR2 FQGNSA. The CDR3: CASSLGAGGTDTQYF. In DNA form, the CDR3 reads TGTGCCAGCAGCTTAGGTGCGGGAGGGACAGATACGCAGTATTTT.

The rearrangement uses TRBV7-9 and TRBJ1-6; 9 nucleotides match TRBD1. The CDR3 runs 16 residues. Trimming removed 6 bases from V and 1 base from J; junction bases left unmatched: 4. Per germline, CDR1 SEHNR and CDR2 FQNEAQ (reference sequence). CDR3 sequence (DNA): TGTGCCAGCAGGGGACAGGGTCGGTCCTATAATTCACCCCTCCACTTT. Translation gives CASRGQGRSYNSPLHF.

This clonotype was detected many times. V usage is TRBV19 and J usage is TRBJ2-7; 14 nucleotides align to TRBD2. V dropped 6 bases and J dropped 7; count of bases not matched to a gene: 5. The V gene's germline CDR1 is LNHDA and CDR2 SQIVND (reference sequence). The CDR3 has 14 amino acids. The CDR3 DNA reads TGTGCCAGTAGAGGGACTAGCGGGAGCGGAGAGCAGTACTTC. Its translation is CASRGTSGSGEQYF.

The genes are TRBV7-9 and TRBJ2-3; 7 nucleotides align to TRBD2. V lost 8 bases and J lost 5; bases outside the gene matches: 7. Germline CDR1 SEHNR, CDR2 FQNEAQ (reference sequence). This CDR3 contains 13 residues. The CDR3 region has the DNA TGTGCCAGCGGGACTATAGTTGGAGATACGCAGTATTTT. Its protein product is CASGTIVGDTQYF.

The sample holds a few counts of this clonotype. The chain joins TRBV5-1 to TRBJ2-3; D unresolved. CDR1 SGHRS and CDR2 YFSETQ come from the germline V gene. This CDR3 is 11 amino acids long. Trimming removed 2 bases from V and 5 bases from J, with 3 bases in between. This chain's CDR3 is CASSLVDTQYF. In DNA, the CDR3 is TGCGCCAGCAGCTTAGTAGATACGCAGTATTTT. The full variable domain, completed using reference TRBV5-1 and TRBJ2-3, is KAGVTQTPRYLIKTRGQQVTLSCSPISGHRSVSWYQQTPGQGLQFLFEYFSETQRNKGNFPGRFSGRQFSNSRSEMNVSTLELGDSALYLCASSLVDTQYFGPGTRLTVL.

V usage is TRBV29-1 and J usage is TRBJ2-3; 8 bases line up with TRBD2. The CDR3 spans 14 residues. CDR1 SQVTM and CDR2 ANQGSEA come from the germline V gene. Trimming took 7 bases from V and 3 from J; bases not matched to a gene: 9. In nucleotides, the CDR3 is TGCAGCGCCTTGCCGGGGGGGCAGACAGATACGCAGTATTTT. Protein: CSALPGGQTDTQYF.

This chain links TRBV7-9 with TRBJ2-7; D gene uncertain. V shed 2 bases and J shed 2 bases, with 13 bases lying between them. The CDR3 runs to 15 residues. Germline V gene lookup returns CDR1 SEHNR and CDR2 FQNEAQ (reference sequence). CDR3 in amino acids: CASSLIRESTYEQYF. The DNA of the CDR3 is TGTGCCAGCAGCTTAATTCGTGAGAGTACCTACGAGCAGTACTTC.

This clonotype was seen only a few times. The chain carries TRBV5-4 and TRBJ2-5; 7 nucleotides agree with TRBD1. The V gene's germline CDR1 is SGHNT and CDR2 YYREEE (reference sequence). Trimming cost V 4 bases and J 2 bases; bases outside gene matches: 5. This CDR3 is 14 amino acids long. The chain's CDR3 is CASSLGQAQETQYF. The DNA for the CDR3 is TGTGCCAGCAGCCTTGGACAGGCGCAAGAGACCCAGTACTTC.

The genes are TRBV29-1 and TRBJ1-3; D is unresolved. Per germline, CDR1 SQVTM and CDR2 ANQGSEA. The CDR3 runs to 13 residues. Trimming pared 2 bases from V and 0 bases from J, leaving 5 bases between. As DNA, the CDR3 is TGCAGCGTTGAACAGAGCTCTGGAAACACCATATATTTT. Translating it yields CSVEQSSGNTIYF.

CDR3 protein: CASSVSETQETQYF. The DNA for the CDR3 is TGTGCCAGCAGCGTTAGCGAGACTCAAGAGACCCAGTACTTC. This sequence joins TRBV9 and TRBJ2-5; D might be TRBD2 (5 bases). This CDR3 has 14 amino acids. The V end lost 2 bases, the J end lost 2 bases, and 10 bases lay between the germline ends. Germline V gene lookup returns CDR1 SGDLS and CDR2 YYNGEE.

This clonotype was seen at least ten times. The V and J genes are TRBV10-3 and TRBJ2-5; the match to TRBD2 covers 8 bases. CDR3 length: 12 amino acids. Germline trimming cut 6 bases from V and 4 bases from J; bases unmatched to any gene: 1. Germline loops: CDR1 ENHRY, CDR2 SYGVKD. The CDR3 region is CAIRAGGETQYF. CDR3 DNA sequence: TGTGCCATCAGGGCGGGAGGAGAGACCCAGTACTTC.

Only a few counts were recorded for this clonotype. The chain combines TRBV6-5 with TRBJ1-1; 9 nucleotides match TRBD1. The V segment lost 7 bases and the J segment 5 bases; nucleotides outside the gene matches: 11. The length of the CDR3 is 15 residues. Germline loops: CDR1 MNHEY, CDR2 SVGAGI. This chain's CDR3 is CASNPSGTGRTEAFF. In nucleotides, the CDR3 is TGTGCCAGCAACCCATCCGGGACAGGGCGTACTGAAGCTTTCTTT.

This clonotype showed up many times. CDR3 protein: CASSTRTGTGLYGYTF. In DNA form, the CDR3 reads TGTGCCAGCAGTACACGTACGGGGACAGGGCTCTATGGCTACACCTTC. V is TRBV28 and J is TRBJ1-2, with 9 positions matching TRBD1. The V segment lost 5 bases and the J segment 4 bases; nucleotides outside the gene matches: 11. Germline CDR1 reads MDHEN; CDR2 reads SYDVKM. The CDR3 is made up of 16 amino acids.

This clonotype appeared many times. V is TRBV18 and J is TRBJ2-7; D unresolved. The CDR3 has 14 amino acids. Trimming removed 1 base at V and 4 bases at J, with 11 bases between. Germline V lookup: CDR1 KGHSH, CDR2 LQKENI. DNA for the CDR3: TGTGCCAGCTCACCACAGGAATTCGGGTACGAGCAGTACTTC. Its translation: CASSPQEFGYEQYF.

A note on this clonotype: The junction does not match germline at one end; this may be a read error. This sequence joins TRBV7-7 and TRBJ2-1; TRBD1 matches at 10 bases. The CDR3 runs to 16 residues. Per germline, CDR1 SSHAT and CDR2 FNYEAQ (reference sequence). In DNA form, the CDR3 reads TGTGCTAGCAGCTTAACCCGACAGGGGGCGGACAATGAGCAGTTCTTC. This sequence encodes CASSLTRQGADNEQFF.

This chain uses TRBV7-8 with TRBJ1-4; 7 positions agree with TRBD1. This CDR3 contains 14 residues. Germline V lookup: CDR1 SGHVS, CDR2 FQNEAQ. The ends lost 5 bases at V and 7 bases at J; junction bases unmatched: 7. CDR3 nucleotides: TGTGCCAGCAGCAATAACAGGGGCGGTGAAAAACTGTTTTTT. Amino acid sequence: CASSNNRGGEKLFF.

There are many counts of this clonotype. The chain couples TRBV7-9 to TRBJ1-1, with 11 bases identical to TRBD1. The CDR3 loop spans 15 amino acids. CDR1 SEHNR and CDR2 FQNEAQ come from the germline V gene (reference sequence). V was clipped by 3 bases and J by 3 bases; unmatched bases: 3. CDR3 nucleotides: TGTGCCAGCAGCTTGGACAGGGGGCTGTACACTGAAGCTTTCTTT. This encodes CASSLDRGLYTEAFF. The variable domain in full, with the rest retrieved from reference TRBV7-9 and TRBJ1-1, is DTGVSQNPRHKITKRGQNVTFRCDPISEHNRLYWYRQTLGQGPEFLTYFQNEAQLEKSRLLSDRFSAERPKGSFSTLEIQRTEQGDSAMYLCASSLDRGLYTEAFFGQGTRLTVV.

This clonotype was recorded a few times. The gene calls are TRBV4-1 and TRBJ1-1; D call uncertain. Germline loops: CDR1 MGHRA, CDR2 YSYEKL. The length of the CDR3 is 14 residues. V lost 1 base and J 5 bases, leaving 11 bases between the germline ends. The CDR3 protein is CASSQVGGSTEAFF. Written as DNA, the CDR3 is TGCGCCAGCAGCCAAGTTGGAGGGAGTACTGAAGCTTTCTTT.

This clonotype was found many times. The chain combines TRBV5-4 with TRBJ1-1; D is undetermined. This CDR3 spans 14 amino acids. Germline assignment: CDR1 SGHNT and CDR2 YYREEE (reference sequence). The V and J ends lost 6 bases and 2 bases respectively, with 14 bases between them. CDR3 sequence (DNA): TGTGCCAGCAACACCTTCAGAGCAAACACTGAAGCTTTCTTT. Its translation: CASNTFRANTEAFF.

In the case of this clonotype: Compared with germline, one end of the junction differs, possibly owing to a read error. This rearrangement joins TRBV6-5 to TRBJ2-2; D may be TRBD1 or TRBD2 (5 bases each). CDR1 MNHEY and CDR2 SVGAGI come from the germline V gene. The CDR3 has 15 residues. CDR3 bases: TGTGCCAGCAGTTACTCGGGACCCAACATCGGGGAGCTGTTTTTT. Translating it yields CASSYSGPNIGELFF.

The gene calls are TRBV28 and TRBJ2-1, with D unclear. The CDR3 is 12 residues long. Germline V CDR1 and CDR2: MDHEN, SYDVKM. In DNA, the CDR3 is TGTGTGACAATTAACTCCTACAATGAGCAGTTCTTC. Its translation is CVTINSYNEQFF. Supplemented by reference TRBV28 and TRBJ2-1, the full variable domain reads DVKVTQSSRYLVKRTGEKVFLECVQDMDHENMFWYRQDPGLGLRLIYFSYDVKMKEKGDIPEGYSVSREKKERFSLILESASTNQTSMYLCVTINSYNEQFFGPGTRLTVL.

V usage is TRBV11-2 and J usage is TRBJ2-1, with D perhaps TRBD2 (5 bases). There are 17 residues in the CDR3. Trimming shortened V by 1 base and J by 0 bases, and 13 bases separated the two germline ends. Germline CDR1 is SGHAT and CDR2 is FQNNGV. The CDR3 nucleotides are TGTGCCAGCAGCTTAGGAGGGAGCACGAGCTCCTACAATGAGCAGTTCTTC. It is translated as CASSLGGSTSSYNEQFF.

The sample holds a few counts of this clonotype. The chain employs TRBV3-1 and TRBJ1-4; D is undetermined. The CDR3 has 13 amino acids. The germline V and J ends were trimmed by 4 bases and 5 bases, with 8 bases remaining between them. The V gene's germline CDR1 is LGHDT and CDR2 YNNKEL (reference sequence). CDR3 sequence (DNA): TGTGCCAGCAGCCCCAACCGGAATGAAAAACTGTTTTTT. It encodes CASSPNRNEKLFF.